The T cell receptor (beta chain) described here comes from a study of blood T cells in healthy people across ages. Extraction of total RNA produced a minimum of 5.5 micrograms from each sample. Concerning this clonotype itself: No antigen is known for it.

Study-wide results and limits: It was found that TCR beta diversity correlated strongly with the percentage of naive T cells. In the absence of known donor CMV status, changes in expanded clonotypes were possibly confounded.

Sample-barcoded 5' priming and a J-beta primer mix drove a second PCR of about 6 to 12 cycles. Tagging of each cDNA molecule was performed by a template-switch adaptor with 12 random nucleotides. TCRdb reprocessed the 5' RACE reads via MiXCR and lists one record per CDR3 protein. Of 1.8 million or so distinct CDR3 sequences listed, around 40% are singletons. Looked up from germline, CDR1 is MNHNS and CDR2 is SASEGT. CDR3 size: 13 residues. V dropped 5 bases and J dropped 8; count of bases not matched to a gene: 8. Sequencing was carried out using blood. This TCR was sampled from a human donor in good health. V usage is TRBV6-1 and J usage is TRBJ1-1; 7 bases agree with TRBD1. The CDR3 loop is CASSQTGTAEAFF. CDR3 bases: TGTGCCAGCAGTCAGACCGGGACAGCCGAAGCTTTCTTT.